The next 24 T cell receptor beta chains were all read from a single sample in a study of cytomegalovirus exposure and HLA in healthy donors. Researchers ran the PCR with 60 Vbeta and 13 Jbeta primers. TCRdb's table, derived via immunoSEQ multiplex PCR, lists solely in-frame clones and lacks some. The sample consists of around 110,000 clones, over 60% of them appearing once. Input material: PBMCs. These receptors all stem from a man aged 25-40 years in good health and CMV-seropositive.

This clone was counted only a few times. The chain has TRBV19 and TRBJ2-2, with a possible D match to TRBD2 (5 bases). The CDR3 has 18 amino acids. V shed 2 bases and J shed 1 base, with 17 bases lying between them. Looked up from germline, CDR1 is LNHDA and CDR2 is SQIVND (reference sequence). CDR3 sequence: CASSINKRRSLNTGELFF. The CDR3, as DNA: TGTGCCAGTAGTATAAACAAGCGGCGGTCTCTGAACACCGGGGAGCTGTTTTTT.

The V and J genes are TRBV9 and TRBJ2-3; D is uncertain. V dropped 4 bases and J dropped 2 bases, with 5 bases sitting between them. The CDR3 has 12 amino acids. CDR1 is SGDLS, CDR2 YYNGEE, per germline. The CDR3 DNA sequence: TGTGCCAGCAGCCTAAACACAGATACGCAGTATTTT. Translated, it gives CASSLNTDTQYF.

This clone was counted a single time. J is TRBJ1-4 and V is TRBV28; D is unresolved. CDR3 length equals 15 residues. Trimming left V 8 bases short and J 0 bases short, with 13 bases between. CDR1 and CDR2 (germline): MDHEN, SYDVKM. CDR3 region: CASGQPDPTNEKLFF. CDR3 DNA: TGTGCCAGCGGGCAGCCCGACCCAACTAATGAAAAACTGTTTTTT.

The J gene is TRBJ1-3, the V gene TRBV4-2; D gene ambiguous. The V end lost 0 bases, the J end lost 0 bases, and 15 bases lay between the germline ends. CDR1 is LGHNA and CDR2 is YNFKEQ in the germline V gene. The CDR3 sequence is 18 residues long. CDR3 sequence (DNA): TGTGCCAGCAGCCAAGATGGCCCTGACTTATACTCTGGAAACACCATATATTTT. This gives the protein CASSQDGPDLYSGNTIYF.

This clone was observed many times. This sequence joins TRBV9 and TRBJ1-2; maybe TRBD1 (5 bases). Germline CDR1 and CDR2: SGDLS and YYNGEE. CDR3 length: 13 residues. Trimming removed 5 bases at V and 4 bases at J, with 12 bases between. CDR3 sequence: CASRGGTVYGYTF. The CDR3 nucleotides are TGTGCCAGCAGGGGGGGAACAGTCTATGGCTACACCTTC.

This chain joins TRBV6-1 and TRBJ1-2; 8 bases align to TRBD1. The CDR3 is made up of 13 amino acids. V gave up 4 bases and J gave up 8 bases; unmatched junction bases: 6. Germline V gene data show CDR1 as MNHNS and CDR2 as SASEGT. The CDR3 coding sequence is TGTGCCAGCAGTGTTCAGGGGGCTGGCGGCTACACCTTC. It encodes CASSVQGAGGYTF.

CDR3 sequence (DNA): TGTGCCAGCAGCCTGGAGGGGGGGAATCGGGGCGAGCAGTACTTC. Protein sequence: CASSLEGGNRGEQYF. This chain joins TRBV2 and TRBJ2-7, with TRBD2 as a possible D gene (7 bases). The germline V gene has CDR1 SNHLY and CDR2 FYNNEI. This CDR3 is 15 amino acids long. Deletions cut 6 bases from V and 6 bases from J, with 21 bases between.

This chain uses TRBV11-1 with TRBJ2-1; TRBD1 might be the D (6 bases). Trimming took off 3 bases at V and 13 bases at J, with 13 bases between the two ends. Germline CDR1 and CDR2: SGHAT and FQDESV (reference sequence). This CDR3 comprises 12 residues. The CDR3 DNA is TGTGCCAGCAGCTTTGATCGGGACAAACAGTTCTTC. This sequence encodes CASSFDRDKQFF.

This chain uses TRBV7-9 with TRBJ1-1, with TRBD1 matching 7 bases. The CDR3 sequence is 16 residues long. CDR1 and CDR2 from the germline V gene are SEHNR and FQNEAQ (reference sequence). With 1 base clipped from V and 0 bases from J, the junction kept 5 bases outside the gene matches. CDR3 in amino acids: CASSLEPGGMNTEAFF. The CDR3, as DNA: TGTGCCAGCAGCTTAGAGCCAGGGGGAATGAACACTGAAGCTTTCTTT.

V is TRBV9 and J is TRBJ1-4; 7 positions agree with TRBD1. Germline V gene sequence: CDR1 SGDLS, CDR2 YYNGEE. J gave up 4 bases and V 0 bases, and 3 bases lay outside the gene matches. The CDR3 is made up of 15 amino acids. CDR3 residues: CASSVATGDNEKLFF. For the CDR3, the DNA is TGTGCCAGCAGCGTAGCTACAGGGGATAATGAAAAACTGTTTTTT.

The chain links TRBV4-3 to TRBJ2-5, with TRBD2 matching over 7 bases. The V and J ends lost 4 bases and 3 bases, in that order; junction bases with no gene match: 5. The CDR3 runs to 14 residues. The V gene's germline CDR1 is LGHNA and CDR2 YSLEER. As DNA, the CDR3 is TGCGCCAGCAGCCCGGGGGGATCAAAAGAGACCCAGTACTTC. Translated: CASSPGGSKETQYF.

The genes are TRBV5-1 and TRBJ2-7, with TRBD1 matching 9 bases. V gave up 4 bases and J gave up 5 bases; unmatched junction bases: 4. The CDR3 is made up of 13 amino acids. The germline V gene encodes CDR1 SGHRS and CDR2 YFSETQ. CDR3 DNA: TGCGCCAGCAGCACGGACAGGGGCAACGAGCAGTACTTC. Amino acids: CASSTDRGNEQYF.

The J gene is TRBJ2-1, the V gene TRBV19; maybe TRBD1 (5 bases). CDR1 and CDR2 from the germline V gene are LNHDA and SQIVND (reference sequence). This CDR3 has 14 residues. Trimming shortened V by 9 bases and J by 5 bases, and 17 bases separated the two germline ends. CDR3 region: CASSSSRAHNEQFF. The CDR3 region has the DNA TGTGCCAGCTCCTCCAGCAGGGCCCACAATGAGCAGTTCTTC. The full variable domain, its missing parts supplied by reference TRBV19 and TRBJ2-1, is DGGITQSPKYLFRKEGQNVTLSCEQNLNHDAMYWYRQDPGQGLRLIYYSQIVNDFQKGDIAEGYSVSREKKESFPLTVTSAQKNPTAFYLCASSSSRAHNEQFFGPGTRLTVL.

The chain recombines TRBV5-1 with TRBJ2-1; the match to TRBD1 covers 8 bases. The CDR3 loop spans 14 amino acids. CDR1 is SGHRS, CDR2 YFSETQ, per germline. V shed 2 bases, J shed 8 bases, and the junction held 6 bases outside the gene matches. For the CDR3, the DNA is TGCGCCAGCAGCTTTGGACAGGGTGGGGATGAGCAGTTCTTC. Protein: CASSFGQGGDEQFF.

CDR3 nucleotides: TGTGCCAGCAGCTTAAGGGGCCCCAGGGCCGGGGAGCTGTTTTTT. Its translation is CASSLRGPRAGELFF. The chain links TRBV7-2 to TRBJ2-2, with D possibly TRBD1 on 5 matching bases. Trimming took 2 bases from V and 6 from J, leaving 13 bases between them. The CDR3 totals 15 residues. The V gene's germline CDR1 is SGHTA and CDR2 FQGNSA.

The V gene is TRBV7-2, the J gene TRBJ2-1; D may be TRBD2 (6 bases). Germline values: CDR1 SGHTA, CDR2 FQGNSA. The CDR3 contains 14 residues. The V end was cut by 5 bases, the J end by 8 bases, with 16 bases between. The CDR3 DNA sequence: TGTGCCAGCAGCCTAGGGCGGGGATCAGATGAGCAGTTCTTC. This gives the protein CASSLGRGSDEQFF.

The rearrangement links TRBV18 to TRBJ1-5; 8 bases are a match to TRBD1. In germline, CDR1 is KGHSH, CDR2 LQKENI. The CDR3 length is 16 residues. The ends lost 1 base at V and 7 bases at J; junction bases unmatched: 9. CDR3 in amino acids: CASSPLGQGAHQPQHF. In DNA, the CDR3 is TGTGCCAGCTCACCACTAGGGCAGGGGGCACACCAGCCCCAGCATTTT. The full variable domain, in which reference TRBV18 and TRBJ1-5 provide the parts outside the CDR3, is NAGVMQNPRHLVRRRGQEARLRCSPMKGHSHVYWYRQLPEEGLKFMVYLQKENIIDESGMPKERFSAEFPKEGPSILRIQQVVRGDSAAYFCASSPLGQGAHQPQHFGDGTRLSIL.

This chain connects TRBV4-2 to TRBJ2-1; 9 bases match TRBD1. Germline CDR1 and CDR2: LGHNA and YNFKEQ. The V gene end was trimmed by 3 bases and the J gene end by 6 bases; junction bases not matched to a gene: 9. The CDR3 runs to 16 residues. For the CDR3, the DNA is TGTGCCAGCAGCCAGAGCGGACAGGGGAGGGGCAATGAGCAGTTCTTC. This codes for CASSQSGQGRGNEQFF.

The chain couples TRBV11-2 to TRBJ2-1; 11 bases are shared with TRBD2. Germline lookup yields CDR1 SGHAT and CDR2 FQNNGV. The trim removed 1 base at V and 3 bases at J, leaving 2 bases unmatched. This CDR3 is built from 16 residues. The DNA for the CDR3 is TGTGCCAGCAGCTTAGTCGGACTAGCGGGCTACAATGAGCAGTTCTTC. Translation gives CASSLVGLAGYNEQFF.

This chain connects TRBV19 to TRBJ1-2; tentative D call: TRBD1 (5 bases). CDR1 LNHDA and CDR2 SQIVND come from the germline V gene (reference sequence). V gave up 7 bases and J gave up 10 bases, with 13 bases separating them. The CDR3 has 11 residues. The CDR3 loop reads CASKGVGPYTF. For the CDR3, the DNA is TGTGCCAGTAAAGGGGTGGGCCCCTACACCTTC.

Here the CDR3 DNA reads TGTGCCAGCAGTTTAACCTCCCTCCGGGGGGCTACGCAGTATTTT. The encoded protein is CASSLTSLRGATQYF. The chain carries TRBV28 and TRBJ2-3; tentatively, D is TRBD2 (7 bases). Per germline, CDR1 MDHEN and CDR2 SYDVKM. V lost 2 bases, J lost 8 bases, and 17 bases lay in between. The CDR3 length is 15 residues. The full variable domain, its missing parts supplied by reference TRBV28 and TRBJ2-3, is DVKVTQSSRYLVKRTGEKVFLECVQDMDHENMFWYRQDPGLGLRLIYFSYDVKMKEKGDIPEGYSVSREKKERFSLILESASTNQTSMYLCASSLTSLRGATQYFGPGTRLTVL.

CDR3 sequence: CASSGYGEGEQYF. DNA of the CDR3: TGTGCCAGCAGTGGCTACGGAGAAGGAGAGCAGTACTTC. The chain is built from TRBV6-1 and TRBJ2-7; D not certain. Germline assignment: CDR1 MNHNS and CDR2 SASEGT. V was shortened by 4 bases and J by 7 bases, with 14 bases between the two germline ends. The CDR3 has 13 amino acids.

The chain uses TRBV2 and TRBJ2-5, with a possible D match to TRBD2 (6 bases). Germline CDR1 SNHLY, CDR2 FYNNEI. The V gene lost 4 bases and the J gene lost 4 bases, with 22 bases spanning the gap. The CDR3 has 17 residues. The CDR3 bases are TGTGCCAGCAGTGCTCCCATCGGAGGGGCGCGAGGAGAGACCCAGTACTTC. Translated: CASSAPIGGARGETQYF.

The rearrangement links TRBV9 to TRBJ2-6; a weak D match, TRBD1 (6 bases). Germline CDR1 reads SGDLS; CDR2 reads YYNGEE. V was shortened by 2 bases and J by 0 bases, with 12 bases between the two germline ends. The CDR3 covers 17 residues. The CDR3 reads CASSVGTSISGANVLTF. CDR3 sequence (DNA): TGTGCCAGCAGCGTCGGGACATCGATCTCTGGGGCCAACGTCCTGACTTTC. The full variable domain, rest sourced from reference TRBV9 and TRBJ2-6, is DSGVTQTPKHLITATGQRVTLRCSPRSGDLSVYWYQQSLDQGLQFLIQYYNGEERAKGNILERFSAQQFPDLHSELNLSSLELGDSALYFCASSVGTSISGANVLTFGAGSRLTVL.